The 6 T cell receptor beta chains below all came from one sample that was sequenced in a study of blood T cells in healthy people across ages. Sample-barcoded 5' priming and a J-beta primer mix drove a second PCR of about 6 to 12 cycles. A single record per CDR3 protein comes from TCRdb applying MiXCR to the 5' RACE reads. The sample yields 1.8 million or so distinct CDR3 sequences, about 39% seen once. Sequenced sample: blood. The receptor source for this set is a human donor in good health.

This clonotype was observed a handful of times. The rearrangement links TRBV7-2 to TRBJ2-5; TRBD1 might be the D (5 bases). CDR3 size: 14 residues. The V gene lost 1 base and the J gene lost 7 bases, with 13 bases spanning the gap. Germline V lookup: CDR1 SGHTA, CDR2 FQGNSA. In DNA form, the CDR3 reads TGTGCCAGCAGCTTAGTACCTATCCAGGGGACCCAGTACTTC. Translating gives CASSLVPIQGTQYF.

The chain employs TRBV7-6 and TRBJ2-4; D is tentatively TRBD1 or TRBD2 (6 bases each). TRBJ2-7 explains the end of the DNA better; the J call may be wrong. This CDR3 comprises 15 residues. CDR1 is SGHVS and CDR2 is FNYEAQ in the germline V gene. The CDR3 bases are TGTGCCAGCAGCATAGAAGGACAGTTACTAGCCGAGCAGTACTTC. It encodes CASSIEGQLLAEQYF.

This clonotype was detected ten times or more. The rearrangement uses TRBV7-7 and TRBJ2-7; TRBD2 might be the D (5 bases). The CDR3 length is 13 residues. Germline assignment: CDR1 SSHAT and CDR2 FNYEAQ (reference sequence). Deletions cut 0 bases from V and 7 bases from J, with 10 bases between. Here the CDR3 reads CASSLAEDGEQYF. In nucleotides, the CDR3 is TGTGCCAGCAGCTTAGCGGAGGACGGGGAGCAGTACTTC.

The genes are TRBV7-9 and TRBJ1-1, with D unresolved. The CDR3 is 13 amino acids. Trimming removed 3 bases from V and 1 base from J, with 6 bases in between. The germline CDR1 and CDR2 sequences are SEHNR and FQNEAQ (reference sequence). Here the CDR3 reads CASSFIPNTEAFF. The DNA of the CDR3 is TGTGCCAGCAGCTTCATCCCGAACACTGAAGCTTTCTTT.

This clonotype showed up just a few times. This sequence joins TRBV4-3 and TRBJ1-1; 7 nucleotides line up with TRBD1. With V trimmed by 0 bases and J by 1 base, 5 bases remained unmatched. Germline V gene data show CDR1 as LGHNA and CDR2 as YSLEER. The CDR3 totals 16 residues. Here the CDR3 DNA reads TGCGCCAGCAGCCAAGAAATAGGGGACAGGAACACTGAAGCTTTCTTT. As protein: CASSQEIGDRNTEAFF.

This clonotype was observed a handful of times. The J gene is TRBJ1-4, the V gene TRBV9, with 10 bases aligning to TRBD1. V shed 0 bases, J shed 4 bases, and the junction held 0 bases outside the gene matches. The CDR3 runs 15 residues. Germline CDR1 is SGDLS and CDR2 is YYNGEE. The CDR3 region has the DNA TGTGCCAGCAGCGTAGGGGACAGGGGTAATGAAAAACTGTTTTTT. This gives the protein CASSVGDRGNEKLFF.